This record covers a single T cell receptor beta chain. TCRdb's table, derived via immunoSEQ multiplex PCR, lists solely in-frame clones and lacks some. The sample contains about 220,000 clones, about 87% of which appear only once. The data stem from a study of blood T cell repertoires in COVID-19. Germline CDR1 and CDR2: LNHDA and SQIVND (reference sequence). With 5 bases clipped from V and 4 bases from J, the junction kept 4 bases outside the gene matches. The length of the CDR3 is 14 residues. The clonotype was recovered from a woman under 40 who had recovered from COVID-19. The sample comprised PBMCs or T cells enriched from blood (not recorded which). The chain uses TRBV19 and TRBJ1-3, with 8 nucleotides matching TRBD1. This CDR3 reads CASSDRGRGNTIYF. The CDR3 bases are TGTGCCAGTAGTGACAGGGGTAGAGGAAACACCATATATTTT.